This T cell receptor beta chain stems from a study of shared clonotypes between healthy human individuals. There were only Caucasian adults among the donors, and all lived in Nashville, Tennessee. The CDR3 totals 19 residues. CDR1 and CDR2 from the germline V gene are MDHEN and SYDVKM. V was cut by 4 bases and J by 0 bases, with 19 bases left in between. Profiled with immunoSEQ multiplex PCR; TCRdb holds only in-frame clones, not every one. This table holds about 1 million clones, around 78% found once. Concerning this clone itself: Its cognate antigen is unknown.

General study findings and limits: Of the naive CD4 clonotypes, around 5.2% were shared across several donors. As a rule, naive subsets had a larger estimated richness than memory subsets.

The clonotype was recovered from a man in his late teens or twenties in good health. Some clones in this sample may be carry-over from other donors' samples. Sequencing was done on a sample of memory CD4+ T cells from PBMCs. The subset is: CD45RA-negative fraction. The chain is built from TRBV28 and TRBJ2-6, with D perhaps given as TRBD1 or TRBD2 (5 bases each). The CDR3 DNA is TGTGCCAGCAGTTCCCCCCCAGGGCGGGTAGGCTCTGGGGCCAACGTCCTGACTTTC. It codes for CASSSPPGRVGSGANVLTF.